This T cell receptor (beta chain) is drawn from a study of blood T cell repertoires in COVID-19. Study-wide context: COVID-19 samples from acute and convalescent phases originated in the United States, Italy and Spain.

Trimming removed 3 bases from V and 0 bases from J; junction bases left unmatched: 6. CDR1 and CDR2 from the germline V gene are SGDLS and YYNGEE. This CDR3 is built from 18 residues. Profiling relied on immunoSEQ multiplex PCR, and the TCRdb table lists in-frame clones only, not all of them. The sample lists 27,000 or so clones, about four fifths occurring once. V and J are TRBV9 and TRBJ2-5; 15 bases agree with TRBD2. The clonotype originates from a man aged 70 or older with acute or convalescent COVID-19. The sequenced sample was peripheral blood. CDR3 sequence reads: CASSEGLAGGLYQETQYF. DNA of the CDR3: TGTGCCAGCAGCGAGGGACTAGCGGGGGGTCTGTACCAAGAGACCCAGTACTTC. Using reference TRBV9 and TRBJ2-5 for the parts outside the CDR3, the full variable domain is DSGVTQTPKHLITATGQRVTLRCSPRSGDLSVYWYQQSLDQGLQFLIQYYNGEERAKGNILERFSAQQFPDLHSELNLSSLELGDSALYFCASSEGLAGGLYQETQYFGPGTRLLVL.